This TCR beta chain was obtained from a study of cytomegalovirus exposure and HLA in healthy donors (TCRdb year 2017). Some background on the complete study: According to an earlier analysis of around 600 of the donors, about 179 million T cells yielded 117 million unique TCR beta sequences and about 300 Gb of sequence data. The study aimed to test whether signatures of past pathogen exposure could be identified by cataloging public T cell receptors. An earlier analysis of 500 to 750 of the donors applied high-throughput TCR beta sequencing to assess whether each TCR beta V gene segment acted as functional or pseudogenic. Roughly 5 DR-DQ haplotypes were handled as single units for association and clustering, since linkage in the cohort was strong. Typing coverage varied by locus: about 629-630 donors for A, B, C, DRB1 and DQB1; approximately 520 for DQA1; about 600 for DPA1; around 490 for DPB1. Donor age, sex, ethnicity and CMV serostatus were compiled together with the repertoire data. Every discovery cohort repertoire had been produced on one sequencing platform. Using immunosequencing, the study profiled T cell repertoires from about 610 subjects and related those repertoires to cytomegalovirus serostatus. Genome-wide SNP genotypes for about 60% of the roughly 670 donors were used in a later genetic analysis, which treated that subset as a discovery cohort. Across 300 to 400 genotyped donors of the cohort, an average of about 240,000 unique TCR beta nucleotide sequences per donor were sequenced, and about a sixth of those sequences were non-productive. In the later analysis, no new phenotypic data were used to find candidate immune exposures; instead, reliance was placed on TCR beta sequences and their occurrence across donors. A later analysis re-examined previously published TCR beta repertoires from about 670 donors and added high-resolution HLA genotyping to investigate patterns of TCR occurrence. Approximately 310 gigabases of sequencing data and 70 million to 100 million unique TCR sequences made up an early release that covered fewer than 650 HLA-typed donors. The genetic ancestry cluster associated with self-reported Caucasian donors included roughly 84% of the 300 to 450 genotyped donors. HLA typing included class I and class II loci at four-digit resolution. Along with the roughly 670-subject first cohort, a separate validation cohort of around 110 different subjects was used. High-throughput TCR immunosequencing, statistical association of individual TCRs with disease status, and machine learning were combined to predict cytomegalovirus infection status.

Points the paper makes about the study in general: The classifier was reported to diagnose cytomegalovirus status with high specificity and sensitivity in both the original cohort and the validation cohort. At a false discovery rate of 0.05, a later analysis linked around 15,000 TCR beta sequences to specific HLA alleles. A further reported finding was that TCR beta sequences accurately predicted the HLA-A and HLA-B alleles for most subjects in the first cohort. Linkage disequilibrium might explain the correlated functional status among segregating V segments, but an unknown experimental factor could not be excluded. The only immune exposure information available for the cohort was CMV serostatus. HLA typing was unavailable for some donors at each locus, so association tests used only the typed subset. According to a later analysis, most CMV-associated TCR beta chains appeared to be HLA-restricted, and the HLA associations seemed to be driven largely by CMV exposure. A total of 150 to 200 TCR beta chains were listed by the study as associated with cytomegalovirus. Strong co-occurrence of HLA alleles, especially DR and DQ, made assigning TCR associations to individual alleles difficult. In this cohort, only TCR beta chains were sequenced, and detectable features were limited by the absence of alpha or paired-chain data. The presence/absence analyses assumed that sequencing depth was roughly uniform across donors, and that assumption may not be true. In an earlier analysis of fewer than 700 of the donors, most TCR beta V segments appeared in productive rearrangements about 87% or about 30% of the time, broadly matching IMGT annotations. Because counts were too low, roughly 16 rarely observed V segments, including chromosome 9 orphons, were excluded from the earlier analysis of some 590 of the donors. A few of the identified cytomegalovirus-associated TCR beta chains were confirmed in vitro to be specific for cytomegalovirus antigens. A later genetic analysis associated a missense DCLRE1C variant with V-gene and J-gene trimming of TCR beta chains, and an independent cohort replicated the association. In a later analysis, several top co-occurrence clusters were reported to appear linked to parvovirus B19, influenza, CMV and Epstein-Barr virus. Most TCR sequences were seen in very few donors, while some public TCRs were found in many individuals. Compared with the roughly 670-donor mean, donors in an Asian-associated ancestry cluster had fewer N-insertions in productive TCRs, according to a later genetic analysis. Some IMGT-functional V segments, including TRBV6-2 and TRBV6-3, could not be told apart with the 87-base-pair reads, so those segments were excluded. A cluster of highly shared sequence variants was judged likely to be a technical artifact of the sequencing pipeline. In a later analysis, HLA-associated TCR beta chains were found to be more clonally expanded and to have lower generation probabilities than equally common non-associated chains. According to a later analysis, TCR association rates differed among HLA loci, with DRB1 alleles showing the most associated TCRs and HLA-C alleles showing the fewest. The authors suggested that the approach could potentially be generalized to other disease states and immunological phenotypes.

The germline V gene yields MNHNS for CDR1 and SASEGT for CDR2. Clipping removes 2 bases from V and 4 bases from J, with 5 as the unmatched junction base count. The CDR3 contains 15 residues, cysteine and phenylalanine counted. Of the read, only the CDR3 DNA is kept; its 45 bases are in frame from base 1. Library preparation was by the immunoSEQ multiplex PCR assay. For the multiplex PCR, a mixture combining 60 forward primers for TCR Vbeta segments and 13 reverse primers for TCR Jbeta segments was used. The CDR3 region of rearranged TCR beta genes was amplified from genomic DNA by a multiplex PCR assay. On the Illumina HiSeq System, the amplified TCR beta libraries were sequenced as 87-base-pair reads. In the paper's pipeline: In a later analysis, some 80 million unique TCR beta chains were counted across the approximately 620 repertoires, and some 10 million of these chains were shared by at least two donors. Raw reads were error-corrected and collapsed into unique sequences with a nearest-neighbor algorithm that merged closely related sequences to remove PCR and sequencing errors. V, D and J gene segments were assigned by aligning CDR3 sequences to IMGT reference sequences. Each retained sequence needed at least a six-nucleotide match to both a V gene segment and a J gene segment. Rearrangements were classified as productive when the CDR3 lacked stop codons and remained in frame with V and J, and all other rearrangements were classified as non-productive. CDR3 was defined by IMGT convention, running from the second conserved V-encoded cysteine to the conserved J-encoded phenylalanine. Sequences without an unambiguous match to a single V gene segment were excluded from the earlier analysis of several hundred of the donors. An earlier analysis of 550 to 650 of the donors classified V segments as functional when productive rearrangements were above 56.7% and as segregating when the standard deviation between donors was above 5%. A statistical classification framework was developed to diagnose cytomegalovirus status using the catalog of TCR beta chain sequences. A later analysis assigned V and J genes by comparing TCR nucleotide sequences with IMGT/GENE-DB human TR gene sequences. A later analysis assigned CDR3 sequences and most-parsimonious VDJ recombination scenarios with the TCRdist pipeline. In a later analysis, every TCR beta chain was defined by the combination of its CDR3 amino acid sequence and its V-gene family, and reads without a unique V-gene family were dropped. As a way to deal with suspected cross-contamination and a sequencing artifact, a later analysis dropped 450 to 600 nucleotide sequences that were highly shared and had low generation probability. For each public chain, a later analysis derived a clonal expansion index from normalized ranks of inferred template counts within each repertoire. A later analysis computed generation probabilities with a VDJ recombination model fitted to out-of-frame rearrangements, and checked the results against IGoR. In a later analysis, TCR-TCR, TCR-HLA and TCR-CMV co-occurrence was scored with hypergeometric tests, and a repertoire-size bias correction was applied to TCR pairs. To estimate false discovery rates, a later analysis permuted the HLA or CMV assignments 20 times. In a later analysis, co-occurring TCRs were grouped with DBSCAN, and TCRdist sequence similarity was added when clustering was performed within HLA-allele-positive subsets. For co-occurrence clustering, repertoires with fewer than 30,000 or more than 120,000 public chains were excluded, along with roughly 5 repertoires with anomalous nucleotide sharing. In TCRdb, the immuneACCESS table is reduced to in-frame sequences with V and J assigned. These tables do not hold every clone; where another copy was compared, an unresolved V gene accounts for under half, and the others remain unexplained. V, J and clone size are taken as reported in that table, and D and trimming were inferred from the DNA itself. The sample table lists about 150,000 clones, 82% of them with a count of one. Clones ranked in the top ten supply under 8% of the sample.

A few counts support this clone. What antigen it recognizes has not been identified. No qualities accompany the bases; no much larger clone lies one base away. In total, roughly 670 healthy bone marrow donors made up the cohort. Cohort members were all nominally healthy when sampled, although unrecorded immune exposures were likely present. The donor tested CMV seropositive, placing the donor among the roughly 300 seropositive members of the cohort. A peripheral blood sample was provided by each donor, and peripheral blood mononuclear cells were used for TCR beta sequencing. The Qiagen DNeasy Blood Extraction Kit was used to extract genomic DNA from the blood cell samples.

The source is a woman aged 45-65 years in good health and CMV-seropositive. Here the chain combines TRBV6-1 and TRBJ2-4; the central 7 bases match TRBD2. The sequenced material came from PBMCs. The DNA sequence is TGTGCCAGCAGTGAAAGCCTGGGGGGGAAAAACATTCAGTACTTC. Its protein product is CASSESLGGKNIQYF.